Below, 9 T cell receptor beta chains from the same sample are listed, as sequenced in a study of T cells after yellow fever vaccination. TCRdb reprocessed the 5' RACE reads via MiXCR and lists one record per CDR3 protein. The sample consists of 78,000 or so distinct CDR3 sequences, around 7.9% of them appearing once. Material: CD8+ T cells sorted from PBMCs, obtained around 10 days after the first yellow fever vaccination. These receptors were taken from a man between 18 and 29 years old who received the YFV17D yellow fever vaccine.

This sequence joins TRBV3-1 and TRBJ2-1; 12 bases are shared with TRBD2. This CDR3 region has 16 residues. V lost 4 bases, J lost 5 bases, and 6 bases stayed unmatched. Germline V gives CDR1 LGHDT, CDR2 YNNKEL (reference sequence). The CDR3 DNA reads as TGTGCCAGCAGCCTACTAGCGGGGGGAATCGACAATGAGCAGTTCTTC. Protein product: CASSLLAGGIDNEQFF.

This clonotype was detected many times. The rearrangement joins TRBV6-5 to TRBJ2-7, with 10 bases lining up with TRBD1. This CDR3 has 16 amino acids. With 6 bases clipped from V and 5 bases from J, the junction kept 13 bases outside the gene matches. From germline, CDR1 is MNHEY and CDR2 SVGAGI. This chain's CDR3 is CASSHYRDRGLDEQYV. The CDR3 region has the DNA TGTGCCAGCAGCCACTACCGGGACAGGGGACTTGACGAGCAGTACGTC.

CDR3 residues: CASSWTGGDYGYTF. The CDR3 nucleotides are TGTGCCAGCAGCTGGACAGGGGGGGACTATGGCTACACCTTC. V usage is TRBV6-1 and J usage is TRBJ1-2, with 10 bases identical to TRBD1. There are 14 residues in the CDR3. Germline V gives CDR1 MNHNS, CDR2 SASEGT. The V gene end was trimmed by 6 bases and the J gene end by 3 bases; junction bases not matched to a gene: 4.

The table lists this clonotype with a few counts. The gene calls are TRBV10-3 and TRBJ2-7, with 11 bases that match TRBD1. Germline assignment: CDR1 ENHRY and CDR2 SYGVKD. V shed 4 bases and J 5 bases; nucleotides not matched to a gene: 7. The CDR3 consists of 15 residues. The CDR3 nucleotides read TGTGCCATCAGTGCCCCGGACAGGGGGCCCAACGAGCAGTACTTC. The encoded protein is CAISAPDRGPNEQYF.

This clonotype was observed many times. This chain connects TRBV5-6 to TRBJ2-7; D call uncertain. V lost 4 bases and J 0 bases, leaving 8 bases between the germline ends. This CDR3 is built from 13 residues. Looked up from germline, CDR1 is SGHDT and CDR2 is YYEEEE. CDR3 amino acids: CASSGVDSYEQYV. As DNA, the CDR3 is TGTGCCAGCAGCGGGGTAGACTCCTACGAGCAGTACGTC.

J is TRBJ1-5 and V is TRBV5-6; the D is unclear. Trimming took 1 base from V and 3 from J, leaving 11 bases between them. Germline lookup yields CDR1 SGHDT and CDR2 YYEEEE. The CDR3 extends over 15 amino acids. The CDR3 loop reads CASSLSHRSNQPQHF. In DNA, the CDR3 is TGTGCCAGCAGCTTGAGTCACCGCTCCAATCAGCCCCAGCATTTT.

This clonotype occurred a few times. The chain joins TRBV20-1 to TRBJ2-7, with 9 nucleotides matching TRBD2. CDR1 and CDR2 (germline): DFQATT, SNEGSKA (reference sequence). J gave up 2 bases and V 3 bases, and 5 bases lay outside the gene matches. The CDR3 consists of 14 residues. The CDR3 spells CSARGIAGAYEQYF. CDR3 bases: TGCAGTGCTAGGGGAATAGCGGGAGCCTACGAGCAGTACTTC.

V is TRBV20-1 and J is TRBJ2-7, with 7 bases lining up with TRBD1. Germline CDR1 is DFQATT and CDR2 is SNEGSKA (reference sequence). The CDR3 is made up of 14 amino acids. V lost 3 bases to trimming and J lost 6 bases; unmatched junction nucleotides: 11. The CDR3 DNA follows: TGCAGTGCTAGGAGCGACAGGGTCGAGAGCGAGCAGTACGTC. This encodes CSARSDRVESEQYV.

This clonotype occurred many times. This chain connects TRBV6-5 to TRBJ2-2; D might be TRBD1 or TRBD2, each matching 5 bases. This CDR3 is 15 amino acids long. V was pared by 0 bases and J by 6 bases, with 11 bases between. Looked up from germline, CDR1 is MNHEY and CDR2 is SVGAGI. This CDR3 reads CASSYSWGTAGELFF. The CDR3 DNA follows: TGTGCCAGCAGTTACTCGTGGGGGACCGCCGGGGAGCTGTTTTTT.